The T cell receptor beta chain under discussion was sequenced for a study of cytomegalovirus exposure and HLA in healthy donors. Whole-study findings and limits: It was reported that TCR beta sequences correctly inferred the HLA-A and HLA-B alleles for most subjects. Previous analysis showed most TCR beta V segments were productive about 87% or about 30% of the time.

Germline V gene sequence: CDR1 GTSNPN, CDR2 SVGIG (reference sequence). After removal of 3 bases from V and 8 bases from J, the junction contained 9 bases not matched to a gene. There are 13 residues in the CDR3. A few counts support this clone. Its antigen is not known. The study ran its PCR with 60 Vbeta and 13 Jbeta primers. Profiling relied on immunoSEQ multiplex PCR, and the TCRdb table lists in-frame clones only, not all of them. The repertoire has approximately 100,000 clones, roughly 86% of them found once; the top ten carry 8.5% to 10%. Sequenced sample: PBMCs. This sequence was found in a man in his thirties or forties in good health and CMV-seropositive. V gene TRBV30 combines with J gene TRBJ1-2, with 7 bases aligning to TRBD1. This CDR3 reads CAWRAQGVGGYTF. The CDR3 nucleotides are TGTGCCTGGAGAGCCCAGGGGGTAGGAGGCTACACCTTC.